The present TCR beta chain was sequenced within a study of cytomegalovirus exposure and HLA in healthy donors. Overall study findings and caveats: The sole available immune exposure information was CMV serostatus. Equally common other TCR beta chains were less clonally expanded than HLA-associated ones, a later analysis found.

The PCR contained 60 Vbeta and 13 Jbeta primers. The table came from immunoSEQ multiplex PCR; TCRdb's copy has only in-frame clones and leaves some out. This table has about 57,000 clones, 70% to 75% appearing once. The CDR3 is 15 amino acids. Trimming left V 5 bases short and J 7 bases short, with 17 bases between. From germline, CDR1 is SGHVS and CDR2 FQNEAQ. This clone has only one observation. The antigen is not known. Sequences were obtained from PBMCs. V usage is TRBV7-8 and J usage is TRBJ1-4; possible D gene TRBD1, 5 bases. This clonotype was obtained from a man under 40 in good health and CMV-seropositive. Here the CDR3 DNA reads TGTGCCAGCAGCCCGCCCCCGGCGGGGACTGAAAAACTGTTTTTT. Its protein is CASSPPPAGTEKLFF.